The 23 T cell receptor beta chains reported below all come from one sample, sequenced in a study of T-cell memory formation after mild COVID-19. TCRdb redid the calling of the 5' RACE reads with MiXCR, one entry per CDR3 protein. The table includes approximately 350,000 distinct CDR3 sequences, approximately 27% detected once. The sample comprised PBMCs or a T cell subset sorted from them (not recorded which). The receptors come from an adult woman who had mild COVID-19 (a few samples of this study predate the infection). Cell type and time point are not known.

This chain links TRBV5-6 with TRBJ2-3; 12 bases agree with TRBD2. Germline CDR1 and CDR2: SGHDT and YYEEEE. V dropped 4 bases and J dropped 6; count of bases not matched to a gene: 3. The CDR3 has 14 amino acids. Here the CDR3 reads CASSNGLAGDTQYF. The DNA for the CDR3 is TGTGCCAGCAGCAACGGACTAGCGGGGGATACGCAGTATTTT. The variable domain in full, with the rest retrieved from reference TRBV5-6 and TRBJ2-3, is DAGVTQSPTHLIKTRGQQVTLRCSPKSGHDTVSWYQQALGQGPQFIFQYYEEEERQRGNFPDRFSGHQFPNYSSELNVNALLLGDSALYLCASSNGLAGDTQYFGPGTRLTVL.

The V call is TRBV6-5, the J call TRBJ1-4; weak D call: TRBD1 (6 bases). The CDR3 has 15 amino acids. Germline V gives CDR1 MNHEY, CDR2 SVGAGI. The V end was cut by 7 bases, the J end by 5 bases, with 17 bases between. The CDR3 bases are TGTGCCAGCAAACTAACAGGGATGGGGAATGAAAAACTGTTTTTT. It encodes CASKLTGMGNEKLFF.

CDR3 sequence (DNA): TGTGCCACCAGTGGGGCAGCCCCTAACTATGGCTACACCTTC. Encoded protein: CATSGAAPNYGYTF. The genes are TRBV24-1 and TRBJ1-2, with D unclear. Germline assignment: CDR1 KGHDR and CDR2 SFDVKD. The CDR3 has 14 residues. The germline V and J ends were trimmed by 5 bases and 0 bases, with 9 bases remaining between them.

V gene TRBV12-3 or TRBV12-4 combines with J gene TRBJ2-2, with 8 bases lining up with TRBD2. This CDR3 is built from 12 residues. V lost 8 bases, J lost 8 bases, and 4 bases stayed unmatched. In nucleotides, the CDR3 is TGTGCCAGCTTTAGCGGGGCGGGGGAGCTGTTTTTT. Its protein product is CASFSGAGELFF.

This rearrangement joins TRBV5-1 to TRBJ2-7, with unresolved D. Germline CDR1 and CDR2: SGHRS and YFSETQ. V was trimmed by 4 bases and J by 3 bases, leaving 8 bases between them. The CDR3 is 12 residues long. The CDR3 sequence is CASSGEDYEQYF. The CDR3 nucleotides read TGCGCCAGCAGCGGCGAAGACTACGAGCAGTACTTC. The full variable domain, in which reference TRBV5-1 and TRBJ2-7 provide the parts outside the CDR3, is KAGVTQTPRYLIKTRGQQVTLSCSPISGHRSVSWYQQTPGQGLQFLFEYFSETQRNKGNFPGRFSGRQFSNSRSEMNVSTLELGDSALYLCASSGEDYEQYFGPGTRLTVT.

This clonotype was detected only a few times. CDR3 nucleotide sequence: TGTGCCAGTCCCGCGGAGGGTTCCGGGGAGCTGTTTTTT. It specifies CASPAEGSGELFF. The chain uses TRBV12-3 or TRBV12-4 and TRBJ2-2; D is perhaps TRBD2 (6 bases). The CDR3 sequence is 13 residues long. V dropped 9 bases and J dropped 6 bases, with 14 bases sitting between them.

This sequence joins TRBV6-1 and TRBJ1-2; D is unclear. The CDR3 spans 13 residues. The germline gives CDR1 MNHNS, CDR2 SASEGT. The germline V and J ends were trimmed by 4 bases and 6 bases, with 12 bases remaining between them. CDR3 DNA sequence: TGTGCCAGCAGTGGAGTCAGCGGGGATGGCTACACCTTC. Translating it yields CASSGVSGDGYTF.

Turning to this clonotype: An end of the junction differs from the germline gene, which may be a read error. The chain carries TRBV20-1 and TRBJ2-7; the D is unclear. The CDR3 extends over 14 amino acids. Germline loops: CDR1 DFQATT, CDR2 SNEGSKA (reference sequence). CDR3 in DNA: TGCAGTGCTAGCCTGCCGGTGGGAACCTACGAGAAGTACTTC. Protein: CSASLPVGTYEKYF.

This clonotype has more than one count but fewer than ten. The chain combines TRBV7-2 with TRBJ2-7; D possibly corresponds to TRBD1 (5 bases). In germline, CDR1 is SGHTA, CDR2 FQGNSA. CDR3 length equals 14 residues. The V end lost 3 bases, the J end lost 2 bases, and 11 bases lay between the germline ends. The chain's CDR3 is CASSFNTGPYEQYF. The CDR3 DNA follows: TGTGCCAGCAGCTTTAACACAGGTCCCTACGAGCAGTACTTC. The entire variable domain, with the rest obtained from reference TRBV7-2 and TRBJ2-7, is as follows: GAGVSQSPSNKVTEKGKDVELRCDPISGHTALYWYRQSLGQGLEFLIYFQGNSAPDKSGLPSDRFSAERTGGSVSTLTIQRTQQEDSAVYLCASSFNTGPYEQYFGPGTRLTVT.

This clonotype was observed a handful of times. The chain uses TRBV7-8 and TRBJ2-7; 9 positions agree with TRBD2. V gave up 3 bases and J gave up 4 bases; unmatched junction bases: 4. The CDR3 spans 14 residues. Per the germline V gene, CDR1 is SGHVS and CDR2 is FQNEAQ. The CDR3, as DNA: TGTGCCAGCAGCTTGAGCGGGGGGACTTACGAGCAGTACTTC. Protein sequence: CASSLSGGTYEQYF.

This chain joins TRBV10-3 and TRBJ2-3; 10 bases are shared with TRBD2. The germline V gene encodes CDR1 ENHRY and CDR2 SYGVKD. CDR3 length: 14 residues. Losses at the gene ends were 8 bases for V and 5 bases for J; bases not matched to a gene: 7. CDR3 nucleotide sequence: TGTGCCATCTCGGCTAGCGGGAGTCTAGATACGCAGTATTTT. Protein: CAISASGSLDTQYF.

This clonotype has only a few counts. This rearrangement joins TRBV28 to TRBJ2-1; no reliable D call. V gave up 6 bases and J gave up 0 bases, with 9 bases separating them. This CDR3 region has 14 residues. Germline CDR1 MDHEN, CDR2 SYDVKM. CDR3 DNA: TGTGCCAGCAGACAGACCCGCTCCTACAATGAGCAGTTCTTC. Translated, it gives CASRQTRSYNEQFF.

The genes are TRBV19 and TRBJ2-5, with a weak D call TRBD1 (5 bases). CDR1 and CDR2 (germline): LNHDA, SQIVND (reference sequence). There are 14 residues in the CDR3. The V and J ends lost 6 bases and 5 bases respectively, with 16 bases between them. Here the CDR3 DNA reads TGTGCCAGTAGCAGGGATGTGACGCAGGAGACCCAGTACTTC. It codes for CASSRDVTQETQYF.

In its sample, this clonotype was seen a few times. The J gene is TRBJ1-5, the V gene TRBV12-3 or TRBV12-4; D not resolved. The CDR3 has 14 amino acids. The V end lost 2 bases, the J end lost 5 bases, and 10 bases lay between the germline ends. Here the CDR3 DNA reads TGTGCCAGCAGTTTAAAAATCAGATATCAGCCCCAGCATTTT. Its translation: CASSLKIRYQPQHF.

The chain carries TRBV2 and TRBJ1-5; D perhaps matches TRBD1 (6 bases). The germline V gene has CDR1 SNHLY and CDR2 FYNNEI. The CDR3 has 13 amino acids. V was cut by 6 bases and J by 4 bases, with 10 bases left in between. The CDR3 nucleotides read TGTGCCAGCAGGGACGACAGGAATCAGCCCCAGCATTTT. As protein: CASRDDRNQPQHF.

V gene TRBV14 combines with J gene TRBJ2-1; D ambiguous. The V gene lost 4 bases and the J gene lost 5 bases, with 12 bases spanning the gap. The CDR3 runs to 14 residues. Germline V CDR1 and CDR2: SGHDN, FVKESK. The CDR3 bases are TGTGCCAGCAGCCGGTCATTGGCAAACAATGAGCAGTTCTTC. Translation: CASSRSLANNEQFF.

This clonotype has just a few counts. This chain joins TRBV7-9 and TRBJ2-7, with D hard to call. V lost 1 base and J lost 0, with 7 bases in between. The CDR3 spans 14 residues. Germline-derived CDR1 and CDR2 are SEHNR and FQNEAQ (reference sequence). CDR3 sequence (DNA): TGTGCCAGCAGCTTAGACGACTTCTCCTACGAGCAGTACTTC. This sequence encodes CASSLDDFSYEQYF.

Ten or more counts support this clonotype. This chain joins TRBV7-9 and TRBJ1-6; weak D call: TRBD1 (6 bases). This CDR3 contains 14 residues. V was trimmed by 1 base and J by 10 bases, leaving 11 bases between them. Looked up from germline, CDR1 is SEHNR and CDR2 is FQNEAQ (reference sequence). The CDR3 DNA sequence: TGTGCCAGCAGCTTAGTTGGGGGGGCATCACCCCTCCACTTT. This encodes CASSLVGGASPLHF.

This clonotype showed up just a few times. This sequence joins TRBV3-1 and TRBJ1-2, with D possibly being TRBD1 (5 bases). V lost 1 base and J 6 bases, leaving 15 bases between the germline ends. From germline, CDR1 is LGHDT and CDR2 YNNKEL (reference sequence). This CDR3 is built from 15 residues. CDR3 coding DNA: TGTGCCAGCAGCCAAGTTTGGGCAGGCAGGGATGGCTACACCTTC. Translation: CASSQVWAGRDGYTF.

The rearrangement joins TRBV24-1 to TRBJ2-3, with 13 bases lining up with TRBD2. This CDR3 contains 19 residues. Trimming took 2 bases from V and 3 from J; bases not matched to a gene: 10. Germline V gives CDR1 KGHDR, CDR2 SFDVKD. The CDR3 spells CATSDWGLAGTPGTDTQYF. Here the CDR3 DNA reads TGTGCCACCAGTGATTGGGGACTAGCGGGAACCCCCGGAACAGATACGCAGTATTTT.

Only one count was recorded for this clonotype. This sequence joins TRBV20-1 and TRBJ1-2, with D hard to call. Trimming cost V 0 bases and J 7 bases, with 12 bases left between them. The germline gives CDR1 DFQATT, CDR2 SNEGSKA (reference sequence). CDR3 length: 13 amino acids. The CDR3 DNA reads TGCAGTGCTAGAGATCGTGGTAGGGTTGGCTACACCTTC. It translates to CSARDRGRVGYTF.

CDR3 in amino acids: CASSPTGLARPGELFF. The CDR3 DNA reads as TGTGCCAGCAGCCCAACCGGACTAGCTCGACCCGGGGAGCTGTTTTTT. This chain connects TRBV3-1 to TRBJ2-2; 8 bases line up with TRBD2. Trimming removed 4 bases from V and 6 bases from J; junction bases left unmatched: 10. Germline V lookup: CDR1 LGHDT, CDR2 YNNKEL (reference sequence). The CDR3 is 16 residues long.

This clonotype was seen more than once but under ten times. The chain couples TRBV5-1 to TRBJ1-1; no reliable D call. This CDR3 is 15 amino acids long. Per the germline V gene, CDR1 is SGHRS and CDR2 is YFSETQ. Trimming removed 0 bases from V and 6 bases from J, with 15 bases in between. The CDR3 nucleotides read TGCGCCAGCAGCTTGGCCGGGGTGAGAGGGTCTGAAGCTTTCTTT. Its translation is CASSLAGVRGSEAFF.